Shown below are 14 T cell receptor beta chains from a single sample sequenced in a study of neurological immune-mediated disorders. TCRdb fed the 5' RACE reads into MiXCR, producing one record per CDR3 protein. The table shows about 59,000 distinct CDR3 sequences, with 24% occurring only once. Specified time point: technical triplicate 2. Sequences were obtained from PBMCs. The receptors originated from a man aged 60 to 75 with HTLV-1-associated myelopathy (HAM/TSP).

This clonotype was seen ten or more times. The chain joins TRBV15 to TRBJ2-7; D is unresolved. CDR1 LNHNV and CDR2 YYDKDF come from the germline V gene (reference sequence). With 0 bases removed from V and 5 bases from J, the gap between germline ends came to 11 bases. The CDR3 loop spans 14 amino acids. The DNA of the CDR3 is TGTGCCACCAGCAGAGAGCCTCGGAGTCACGAGCAGTACTTC. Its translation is CATSREPRSHEQYF.

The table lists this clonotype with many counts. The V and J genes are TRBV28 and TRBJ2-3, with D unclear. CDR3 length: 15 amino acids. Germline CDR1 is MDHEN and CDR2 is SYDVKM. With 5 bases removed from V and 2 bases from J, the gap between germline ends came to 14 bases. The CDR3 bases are TGTGCCAGCAGTGCACCGGGCGGAGACACAGATACGCAGTATTTT. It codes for CASSAPGGDTDTQYF.

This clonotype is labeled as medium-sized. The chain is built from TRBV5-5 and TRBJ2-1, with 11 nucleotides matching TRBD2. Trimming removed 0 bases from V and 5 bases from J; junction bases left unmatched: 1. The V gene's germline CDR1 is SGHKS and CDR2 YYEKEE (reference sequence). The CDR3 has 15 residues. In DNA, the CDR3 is TGTGCCAGCAGCTTGGAGGGACTAGCGGACAATGAGCAGTTCTTC. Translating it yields CASSLEGLADNEQFF.

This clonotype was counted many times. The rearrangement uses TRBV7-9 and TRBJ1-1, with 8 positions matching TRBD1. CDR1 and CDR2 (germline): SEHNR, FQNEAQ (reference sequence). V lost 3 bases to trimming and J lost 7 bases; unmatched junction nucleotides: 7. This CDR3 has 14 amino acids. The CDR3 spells CASSFSTGTGEAFF. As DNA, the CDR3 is TGTGCCAGCAGCTTTTCGACCGGGACAGGTGAAGCTTTCTTT.

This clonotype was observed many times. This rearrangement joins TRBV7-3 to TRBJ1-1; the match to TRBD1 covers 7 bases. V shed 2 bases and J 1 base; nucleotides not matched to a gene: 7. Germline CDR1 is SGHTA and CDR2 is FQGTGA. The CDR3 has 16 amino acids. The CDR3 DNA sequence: TGTGCCAGCAGCTTACCCCCTGACAGGGAGAACACTGAAGCTTTCTTT. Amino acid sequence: CASSLPPDRENTEAFF.

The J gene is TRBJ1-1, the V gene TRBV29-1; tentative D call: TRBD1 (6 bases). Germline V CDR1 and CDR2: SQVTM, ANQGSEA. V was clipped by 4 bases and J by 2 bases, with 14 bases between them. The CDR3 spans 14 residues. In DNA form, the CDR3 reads TGCAGCGTTGCTTCTCGCGGGGGCAACACTGAAGCTTTCTTT. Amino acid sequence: CSVASRGGNTEAFF.

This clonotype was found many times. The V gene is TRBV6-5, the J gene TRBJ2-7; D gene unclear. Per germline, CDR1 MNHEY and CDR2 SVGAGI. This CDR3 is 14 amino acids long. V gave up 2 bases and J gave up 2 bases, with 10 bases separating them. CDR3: CASSYELGAYEQYF. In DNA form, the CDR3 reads TGTGCCAGCAGTTACGAGCTGGGCGCCTACGAGCAGTACTTC.

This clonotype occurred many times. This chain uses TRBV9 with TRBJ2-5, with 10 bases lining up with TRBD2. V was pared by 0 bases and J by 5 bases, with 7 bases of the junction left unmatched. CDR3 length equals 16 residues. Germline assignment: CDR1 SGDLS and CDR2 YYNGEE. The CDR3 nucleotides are TGTGCCAGCAGCGTAGCTTCCCTAGCGGGAGTCGAGACCCAGTACTTC. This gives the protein CASSVASLAGVETQYF.

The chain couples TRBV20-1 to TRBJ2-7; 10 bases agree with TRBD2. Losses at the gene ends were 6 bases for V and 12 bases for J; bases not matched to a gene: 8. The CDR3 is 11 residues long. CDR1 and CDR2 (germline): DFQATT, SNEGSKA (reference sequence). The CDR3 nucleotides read TGCAGTGCCGCTAGCGGGAGTGTTACGTACTTC. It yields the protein CSAASGSVTYF.

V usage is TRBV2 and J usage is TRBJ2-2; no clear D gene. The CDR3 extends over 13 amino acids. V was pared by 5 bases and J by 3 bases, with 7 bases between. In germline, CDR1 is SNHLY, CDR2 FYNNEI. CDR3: CASSIYYTGELFF. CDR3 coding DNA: TGTGCCAGCAGTATTTATTACACCGGGGAGCTGTTTTTT.

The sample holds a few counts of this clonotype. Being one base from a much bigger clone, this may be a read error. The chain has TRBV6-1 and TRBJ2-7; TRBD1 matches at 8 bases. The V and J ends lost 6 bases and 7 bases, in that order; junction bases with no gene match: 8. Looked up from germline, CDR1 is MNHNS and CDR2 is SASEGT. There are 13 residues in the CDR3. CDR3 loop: CASRDRVTPEQYF. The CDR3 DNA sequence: TGTGCCAGCAGGGACAGGGTGACCCCGGAGCAGTACTTC.

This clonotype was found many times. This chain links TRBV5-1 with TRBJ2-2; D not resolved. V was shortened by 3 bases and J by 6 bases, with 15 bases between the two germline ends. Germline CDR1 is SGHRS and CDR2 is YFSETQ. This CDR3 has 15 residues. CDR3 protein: CASSSPVPTAGELFF. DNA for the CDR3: TGCGCCAGCAGCTCCCCAGTCCCTACGGCCGGGGAGCTGTTTTTT.

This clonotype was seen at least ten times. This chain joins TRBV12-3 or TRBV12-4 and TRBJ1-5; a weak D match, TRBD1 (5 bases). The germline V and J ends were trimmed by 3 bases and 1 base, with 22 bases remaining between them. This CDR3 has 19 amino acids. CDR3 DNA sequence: TGTGCCAGCAGTTTCGGGGCCCAACGGGCCCTGAGGAGCAATCAGCCCCAGCATTTT. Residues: CASSFGAQRALRSNQPQHF.

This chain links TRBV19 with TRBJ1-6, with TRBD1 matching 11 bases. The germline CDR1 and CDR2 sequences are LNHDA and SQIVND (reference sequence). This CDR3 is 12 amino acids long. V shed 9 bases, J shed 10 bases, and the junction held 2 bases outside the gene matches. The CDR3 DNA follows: TGTGCCAGCGGGACAGGGGGGTCACCCCTCCACTTT. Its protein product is CASGTGGSPLHF.